Listed below are T cell receptor beta chains from one sample, sequenced in a study of early T cells in non-severe SARS-CoV-2 infection. TCRdb fed the 5' RACE reads into MiXCR, producing one record per CDR3 protein. The sample has 84,000 or so distinct CDR3 sequences; 13% to 15% are singletons. Source material: whole blood. The receptors come from an adult who was a healthcare worker with PCR-confirmed SARS-CoV-2 infection or an uninfected control (not recorded which). CDR3s include the opening cysteine and the closing phenylalanine or tryptophan. Fields, in order: V gene, clone size, D gene, J gene, CDR3 DNA, CDR3 protein. A D gene is named only where the DNA matches it firmly. The listing skips clone size in some rows; elsewhere it reads once, few, many or a size class.

TRBV20-1	-	TRBD2	TRBJ2-1	TGCAGTGCTAGGAGACCAAATCAGCGGGGGATCTACAATGAGCAGTTCTTC	CSARRPNQRGIYNEQFF
TRBV2	few	-	TRBJ2-1	TGTGCCAGCAGTGTAATAGGACCCTACAATGAGCAGTTCTTC	CASSVIGPYNEQFF
TRBV29-1	few	-	TRBJ2-3	TGCAGCACTGGTATAACAGATACGCAGTATTTT	CSTGITDTQYF
TRBV19	-	TRBD1	TRBJ2-2	TGTGCCAGTAGTCCTTGGACAGGGAAGAACACCGGGGAGCTGTTTTTT	CASSPWTGKNTGELFF
TRBV19	-	-	TRBJ2-1	TGTGCCAGTAGAAGACGGGGCGCCTACAATGAGCAGTTCTTC	CASRRRGAYNEQFF
TRBV5-6	few	-	TRBJ2-5	TGTGCCAGCAGCCCTGGGCCTAACCAAGAGACCCAGTACTTC	CASSPGPNQETQYF
TRBV12-1	few	-	TRBJ2-7	TGTGCCAGCAGCGACTTGCGTCTCCTGGAGAGCGACGAGCAGTACTTC	CASSDLRLLESDEQYF
TRBV14	many	-	TRBJ2-7	TGTGCCAGCAGCCTCAAGGCGGCTCGCCTCTACGAGCAGTACTTC	CASSLKAARLYEQYF
TRBV29-1	-	-	TRBJ2-7	TGCAGCGTACTTGGACGGCTGCCCTACGAGCAGTACTTC	CSVLGRLPYEQYF
TRBV20-1	few	-	TRBJ1-5	TGCAGTGCTAGCGCAGGCTACAATCAGCCCCAGCATTTT	CSASAGYNQPQHF
TRBV6-2/TRBV6-3	few	TRBD1	TRBJ2-1	TGTGCCAGCAGTTACTCGAGGGACAGTAGTTCCTACAATGAGCAGTTCTTC	CASSYSRDSSSYNEQFF
TRBV11-2	few	-	TRBJ2-7	TGTGCCAGCAGCTTAGTTTTCGGGGGCTCCTACGAGCAGTACTTC	CASSLVFGGSYEQYF
TRBV29-1	many	TRBD1	TRBJ2-4	TGCAGCGTTGCTATTGACAGGGGGTTGTCCAAAAACATTCAGTACTTC	CSVAIDRGLSKNIQYF
TRBV12-5	-	TRBD2	TRBJ2-1	TGTGCTAGTGGTTTGGTAACGGGGGGGTCCCGCTCCTACAATGAGCAGTTCTTC	CASGLVTGGSRSYNEQFF
TRBV7-3	-	-	TRBJ1-1	TGTGCCAGCAGCTTTATGGGATCCACTGAAGCTTTCTTT	CASSFMGSTEAFF
TRBV7-2	medium-sized	-	TRBJ2-1	TGTGCCAGCAGCTCGGTGGGGGGGGCCCACAATGAGCAGTTCTTC	CASSSVGGAHNEQFF
TRBV6-5	-	-	TRBJ1-5	TGTGCCAGCAGAAGGGGGAGAGGGGGGCAGCCCCAGCATTTT	CASRRGRGGQPQHF